The next 23 T cell receptor beta chains were all read from a single sample in a study of T cells after yellow fever vaccination. One entry per CDR3 protein, called by TCRdb with MiXCR from the 5' RACE reads. Among some 150,000 distinct CDR3 sequences listed, around 10% were seen once. This specimen was CD8+ T cells sorted from PBMCs, taken 15 days after the yellow fever booster vaccination. The receptors were sampled from a young man who received the YFV17D yellow fever vaccine.

This clonotype was found a few times. The chain carries TRBV4-1 and TRBJ1-1; D might be TRBD1 (5 bases). V was pared by 0 bases and J by 3 bases, with 23 bases between. CDR1 MGHRA and CDR2 YSYEKL come from the germline V gene. The CDR3 contains 19 residues. The CDR3 DNA sequence: TGCGCCAGCAGCCAAGATCGAAGGACGATGGTCGGGACGGACACTGAAGCTTTCTTT. Protein sequence: CASSQDRRTMVGTDTEAFF.

Ten or more counts support this clonotype. The V gene is TRBV4-3, the J gene TRBJ1-1; D is perhaps TRBD1 (6 bases). The CDR3 extends over 16 amino acids. Trimming cost V 6 bases and J 5 bases, with 22 bases left between them. Germline V lookup: CDR1 LGHNA, CDR2 YSLEER. CDR3 residues: CASSRISGHPRTEAFF. CDR3 nucleotide sequence: TGCGCCAGCAGTCGCATTTCGGGACACCCAAGAACTGAAGCTTTCTTT.

There are a few counts of this clonotype. In nucleotides, the CDR3 is TGTGCCAGCAGTTTAGCGGGGTATCCCAATCAGCCCCAGCATTTT. The encoded protein is CASSLAGYPNQPQHF. This chain connects TRBV12-3 or TRBV12-4 to TRBJ1-5; unclear D gene. V gave up 0 bases and J gave up 3 bases, with 9 bases separating them. This CDR3 spans 15 amino acids.

This clonotype was detected only a few times. The CDR3 DNA reads as TGCGCCAGCAGCCAAGGGACACGACGGGTCCGGGGCTATGGCTACACCTTC. Translated: CASSQGTRRVRGYGYTF. The V gene is TRBV4-1, the J gene TRBJ1-2, with D possibly being TRBD1 (5 bases). The CDR3 runs 17 residues. Between the trimmed V and J ends, which lost 1 base and 4 bases, there was a span of 19 bases. Germline CDR1 MGHRA, CDR2 YSYEKL.

The chain employs TRBV12-3 or TRBV12-4 and TRBJ2-3; 8 nucleotides agree with TRBD2. V lost 7 bases and J lost 4; bases outside the gene matches: 13. The CDR3 spans 16 residues. The CDR3 DNA follows: TGTGCCAGCACCCATGGGGGCGGGGGGCCCTCAGATACGCAGTATTTT. Amino acids: CASTHGGGGPSDTQYF.

This CDR3 is CASSQSGVDGYTF. The CDR3, as DNA: TGCGCCAGCAGCCAGTCAGGGGTTGATGGCTACACCTTC. The rearrangement links TRBV4-1 to TRBJ1-2; the D gene is possibly TRBD1 (6 bases). With 3 bases removed from V and 6 bases from J, the gap between germline ends came to 11 bases. The CDR3 spans 13 residues. Germline CDR1 is MGHRA and CDR2 is YSYEKL.

The CDR3 DNA reads TGTGCCACCAGCAGAGTCGGAGATACGCAGTATTTT. This gives the protein CATSRVGDTQYF. V usage is TRBV15 and J usage is TRBJ2-3, with D uncertain. Germline V gene data show CDR1 as LNHNV and CDR2 as YYDKDF (reference sequence). Trimming left V 1 base short and J 5 bases short, with 4 bases between. There are 12 residues in the CDR3.

This clonotype appeared a few times. This chain connects TRBV12-3 or TRBV12-4 to TRBJ1-1; unclear D gene. V shed 7 bases and J shed 3 bases, with 9 bases lying between them. This CDR3 contains 12 residues. The CDR3 coding sequence is TGTGCCAGCAAGGGCGTCCACACTGAAGCTTTCTTT. Amino acid sequence: CASKGVHTEAFF.

This chain links TRBV6-2 or TRBV6-3 with TRBJ2-1, with 9 bases lining up with TRBD2. Germline loops: CDR1 MNHEY, CDR2 SVGEGT. J was trimmed by 10 bases and V by 6 bases; bases with no gene match: 13. The CDR3 has 15 amino acids. In DNA, the CDR3 is TGTGCCAGCAGCCTAGCGGGGTCGCCCACATCGGAGCAGTTCTTC. Its translation is CASSLAGSPTSEQFF.

There are many counts of this clonotype. The rearrangement joins TRBV6-1 to TRBJ2-2, with D uncertain. The CDR3 length is 14 residues. Trimming removed 1 base at V and 5 bases at J, with 8 bases between. CDR1 and CDR2 (germline): MNHNS, SASEGT. The CDR3 region is CASSEGAETGELFF. The CDR3 nucleotides read TGTGCCAGCAGTGAAGGGGCAGAAACCGGGGAGCTGTTTTTT.

The chain combines TRBV19 with TRBJ1-5; D is possibly TRBD1 (5 bases). The ends were cut back, 3 bases at V and 5 bases at J, with 14 bases in the middle. Germline V gene sequence: CDR1 LNHDA, CDR2 SQIVND (reference sequence). There are 15 residues in the CDR3. The CDR3 is CASSMGGSGYQPQHF. CDR3 bases: TGTGCCAGTAGTATGGGGGGTTCGGGCTATCAGCCCCAGCATTTT. The full variable domain, completed using reference TRBV19 and TRBJ1-5, is DGGITQSPKYLFRKEGQNVTLSCEQNLNHDAMYWYRQDPGQGLRLIYYSQIVNDFQKGDIAEGYSVSREKKESFPLTVTSAQKNPTAFYLCASSMGGSGYQPQHFGDGTRLSIL.

This clonotype was counted between two and nine times. The rearrangement uses TRBV5-1 and TRBJ2-1, with D perhaps matching TRBD2 (6 bases). Trimming cost V 4 bases and J 0 bases, with 11 bases left between them. CDR1 and CDR2 (germline): SGHRS, YFSETQ. The CDR3 spans 15 residues. The CDR3, as DNA: TGCGCCAGCAGCCAACTCGGGAGCTCCTACAATGAGCAGTTCTTC. This translates into CASSQLGSSYNEQFF.

The chain has TRBV10-2 and TRBJ2-5; D is possibly TRBD2 (6 bases). There are 17 residues in the CDR3. V gave up 7 bases and J gave up 3 bases, with 24 bases separating them. Germline-derived CDR1 and CDR2 are WSHSY and SAAADI. The CDR3 DNA reads as TGCGCCAGCATCGAGTCTGGAGGGCGGGCTACCGAAGAGACCCAGTACTTC. Its protein is CASIESGGRATEETQYF.

The gene calls are TRBV20-1 and TRBJ2-1; TRBD2 aligns across 8 bases. The CDR3 consists of 13 residues. Trimming removed 3 bases from V and 5 bases from J; junction bases left unmatched: 3. Germline V gene sequence: CDR1 DFQATT, CDR2 SNEGSKA (reference sequence). As DNA, the CDR3 is TGCAGTGCTAGTAGCGGGGCTAACAATGAGCAGTTCTTC. It codes for CSASSGANNEQFF.

The CDR3 loop is CASREDRVLAFF. In nucleotides, the CDR3 is TGTGCCAGCAGAGAAGACAGGGTTTTAGCTTTCTTT. The V call is TRBV12-3 or TRBV12-4, the J call TRBJ1-1; 7 bases map to TRBD1. CDR3 length equals 12 residues. With V trimmed by 6 bases and J by 10 bases, 8 bases remained unmatched.

The chain is built from TRBV7-9 and TRBJ2-7; perhaps TRBD1 as D (6 bases). The CDR3 contains 17 residues. V was clipped by 4 bases and J by 1 base, with 20 bases between them. Germline V gives CDR1 SEHNR, CDR2 FQNEAQ (reference sequence). The DNA for the CDR3 is TGTGCCAGCAGCTCGACGAACGGGCAGGACAGTTCCTACGAGCAGTACGTC. Translating gives CASSSTNGQDSSYEQYV.

In its sample, this clonotype was seen a few times. The chain links TRBV11-2 to TRBJ1-1, with D possibly being TRBD1 (5 bases). This CDR3 spans 13 amino acids. Germline V CDR1 and CDR2: SGHAT, FQNNGV. V lost 6 bases to trimming and J lost 4 bases, with 12 bases between them. The CDR3 region has the DNA TGTGCCAGCAGGGGGGTTTTCCGCACTGAAGCTTTCTTT. Translating gives CASRGVFRTEAFF. Full variable domain (outside the CDR3, taken from reference TRBV11-2 and TRBJ1-1): EAGVAQSPRYKIIEKRQSVAFWCNPISGHATLYWYQQILGQGPKLLIQFQNNGVVDDSQLPKDRFSAERLKGVDSTLKIQPAKLEDSAVYLCASRGVFRTEAFFGQGTRLTVV.

This clonotype showed up just a few times. The CDR3 reads CAIAPGHLSPGANVLTF. The DNA of the CDR3 is TGTGCCATCGCCCCGGGACACCTTTCTCCTGGGGCCAACGTCCTGACTTTC. The rearrangement links TRBV24-1 to TRBJ2-6; maybe TRBD1 (6 bases). V was pared by 11 bases and J by 2 bases, with 21 bases between. CDR3 length: 17 amino acids. CDR1 is KGHDR, CDR2 SFDVKD, per germline.

In its sample, this clonotype was seen a few times. J is TRBJ1-6 and V is TRBV27; D unclear. The germline CDR1 and CDR2 sequences are MNHEY and SMNVEV (reference sequence). The V end lost 3 bases, the J end lost 10 bases, and 10 bases lay between the germline ends. This CDR3 contains 13 residues. CDR3 DNA sequence: TGTGCCAGCAGTTTCGGGCAGCTATCACCCCTCCACTTT. It translates to CASSFGQLSPLHF.

This clonotype was detected many times. V and J are TRBV20-1 and TRBJ2-7; the D gene could be TRBD1 or TRBD2 (5 bases each). Deletions cut 5 bases from V and 5 bases from J, with 22 bases between. CDR1 DFQATT and CDR2 SNEGSKA come from the germline V gene (reference sequence). The CDR3 spans 15 residues. Written as DNA, the CDR3 is TGCAGTGCTTATACCGGGACCCCGGCCGATAACGAGCAGTACGTC. Translation: CSAYTGTPADNEQYV.

The V call is TRBV4-3, the J call TRBJ2-1, with D possibly being TRBD1 or TRBD2 (5 bases each). The CDR3 contains 14 residues. V was cut by 4 bases and J by 8 bases, with 15 bases left in between. Germline V CDR1 and CDR2: LGHNA, YSLEER. The CDR3 DNA sequence: TGCGCCAGCAGCCGGGCTGGGACGTTGGATGAGCAGTTCTTC. Translated: CASSRAGTLDEQFF.

This clonotype was observed a few times. This chain joins TRBV6-6 and TRBJ2-3; no clear D gene. This CDR3 spans 15 amino acids. Trimming left V 0 bases short and J 2 bases short, with 9 bases between. Germline loops: CDR1 MNHNY, CDR2 SVGAGI (reference sequence). CDR3 sequence: CASSYSMAHTDTQYF. The CDR3 nucleotides read TGTGCCAGCAGTTACTCGATGGCTCACACAGATACGCAGTATTTT.

This clonotype was counted ten times or more. The rearrangement uses TRBV7-7 and TRBJ2-1; D is possibly TRBD1 (5 bases). The V end lost 1 base, the J end lost 9 bases, and 13 bases lay between the germline ends. Germline loops: CDR1 SSHAT, CDR2 FNYEAQ (reference sequence). The CDR3 extends over 14 amino acids. CDR3 residues: CASSLGQGSTEQFF. The CDR3 DNA reads as TGTGCCAGCAGCTTAGGGCAGGGATCCACTGAGCAGTTCTTC.